This TCR beta chain emerged from a study of blood T cell repertoires in COVID-19. Study context: The analysed material was cDNA or gDNA that came from T cells, B-cell-depleted T cells, or PBMCs.

Participants came from 24 US areas, aged about 18 to 89 years. Per the authors' pipeline: Estimation of nucleated cell counts was performed using reference gene primer amplification. Profiled with immunoSEQ multiplex PCR; TCRdb holds only in-frame clones, not every one. Clone size and the V and J calls come from that table; the DNA yielded D and trimming. Of fewer than 250,000 clones in the sample, roughly 84% were seen once. There are 17 residues in the CDR3. V lost 7 bases, J lost 3 bases, and 17 bases stayed unmatched. Germline-derived CDR1 and CDR2 are SQVTM and ANQGSEA. The specimen sequenced was PBMCs or T cells enriched from blood (not recorded which). The rearrangement uses TRBV29-1 and TRBJ2-3, with TRBD1 matching 9 bases. This TCR was recovered from a woman between 40 and 50 years old who had recovered from COVID-19. This chain's CDR3 is CSALGQGSIGFTDTQYF. As DNA, the CDR3 is TGCAGCGCCCTGGGACAGGGAAGTATTGGTTTTACAGATACGCAGTATTTT.